This is a list of T cell receptor beta chains from one sample in a study of CD8+CD57+ T cells in acquired aplastic anemia. Using its own MiXCR run on the reads, TCRdb lists one record per CDR3 protein. This table holds fewer than 85,000 distinct CDR3 sequences, roughly 70% found once. What was sequenced was sorted CD4+, CD8+, or CD8+CD57+ T cells (not recorded which) from PBMCs. Source of these receptors: a human donor with aplastic anemia. CDR3s include the opening cysteine and the closing phenylalanine or tryptophan. The order of the fields is clone size, J gene, D gene, CDR3 length, V gene, CDR3 protein, CDR3 DNA. D genes are given only for firm matches. For some rows the clone size is stated as once, few or many, or as a class when expanded; others skip it.

-,TRBJ2-1,-,16,TRBV25-1,CTSSVPLGRDYNEQFF,TGTACCAGCAGTGTCCCTCTAGGGCGGGACTACAATGAGCAGTTCTTC
-,TRBJ2-5,-,13,TRBV12-3/TRBV12-4,CASSPGLPPTQYF,TGTGCCAGCAGCCCGGGGCTCCCCCCGACCCAGTACTTC
once,TRBJ1-1,-,14,TRBV10-3,CAIRGRDGNTEAFF,TGTGCCATCAGGGGTCGGGACGGGAACACTGAAGCTTTCTTT
-,TRBJ2-7,TRBD1,13,TRBV29-1,CSVRGQASYEQYF,TGCAGCGTAAGGGGACAGGCATCCTACGAGCAGTACTTC
-,TRBJ2-5,TRBD2,13,TRBV29-1,CSVDSGQQETQYF,TGCAGCGTTGATAGCGGGCAGCAAGAGACCCAGTACTTC
-,TRBJ2-5,-,10,TRBV20-1,CSARFETQYF,TGCAGTGCTAGATTTGAGACCCAGTACTTC
many,TRBJ1-5,-,15,TRBV2,CASSEARVNNQPQHF,TGTGCCAGCAGTGAAGCAAGGGTAAACAATCAGCCCCAGCATTTT
-,TRBJ1-4,-,15,TRBV15,CATSSDAQDNEKLFF,TGTGCCACCAGCAGTGATGCACAGGATAATGAAAAACTGTTTTTT
-,TRBJ2-1,-,13,TRBV7-8,CASSLDQGNEQFF,TGTGCCAGCAGCCTCGACCAGGGGAACGAGCAGTTCTTC
-,TRBJ1-6,-,15,TRBV20-1,CSAREHGGVSSPLHF,TGCAGTGCTAGAGAACATGGGGGGGTCTCTTCACCCCTCCACTTT
-,TRBJ2-6,-,14,TRBV2,CARRDTSGANVLTF,TGTGCCAGACGGGACACGTCTGGGGCCAACGTCCTGACTTTC
-,TRBJ1-2,-,14,TRBV5-1,CASSLQPSSYGYTF,TGCGCCAGCAGCCTCCAGCCCTCTAGCTATGGCTACACCTTC
once,TRBJ2-7,-,11,TRBV7-2,CASSSEGTQYF,TGCGCCAGCAGCTCCGAAGGGACACAGTACTTC
-,TRBJ2-1,-,16,TRBV5-1,CASSLLERSSYNEQFF,TGCGCCAGCAGCTTGTTAGAAAGGAGCTCCTACAATGAGCAGTTCTTC
-,TRBJ1-3,-,14,TRBV20-1,CSAPDFTRGNTIYF,TGCAGTGCTCCGGACTTCACCCGAGGAAACACCATATATTTT
few,TRBJ2-2,TRBD1,15,TRBV10-3,CAISEGQGNTGELFF,TGTGCCATCAGTGAAGGACAGGGGAACACCGGGGAGCTGTTTTTT
-,TRBJ2-7,-,11,TRBV7-9,CASSLGDKTYF,TGTGCCAGCAGCTTAGGGGACAAAACGTACTTC
-,TRBJ2-1,-,13,TRBV2,CASSAQSYNEQFF,TGTGCCAGCAGTGCCCAGTCCTACAATGAGCAGTTCTTC
few,TRBJ2-7,TRBD1,12,TRBV7-9,CASSGQGSEQYF,TGTGCCAGCTCGGGACAGGGTTCCGAGCAGTACTTC
-,TRBJ2-5,-,16,TRBV24-1,CATSDATAGRQETQYF,TGTGCCACCAGTGACGCGACAGCCGGACGCCAAGAGACCCAGTACTTC
-,TRBJ2-3,TRBD2,15,TRBV10-3,CAIRGSGGRGDTQYF,TGTGCCATCAGGGGTAGCGGGGGGCGCGGAGATACGCAGTATTTT
-,TRBJ1-2,-,11,TRBV20-1,CSAGIVDGYTF,TGCAGTGCTGGAATCGTAGATGGCTACACCTTC
-,TRBJ2-7,-,11,TRBV2,CASSGKYEQYF,TGTGCCAGCAGTGGGAAGTACGAGCAGTACTTC
few,TRBJ2-3,TRBD2,16,TRBV10-3,CAISEEGSGRANTQYF,TGTGCCATCAGCGAGGAAGGTAGCGGGAGGGCCAATACGCAGTATTTT
-,TRBJ1-3,-,14,TRBV12-3/TRBV12-4,CASSFRNSGNTIYF,TGTGCCAGCAGCTTTAGAAACTCTGGAAACACCATATATTTT
-,TRBJ1-4,TRBD1,16,TRBV10-1,CASSEGRQGAREKLFF,TGCGCCAGCAGCGAAGGAAGACAGGGGGCAAGGGAAAAACTGTTTTTT
-,TRBJ2-7,-,12,TRBV29-1,CSVEVPSNEQYF,TGCAGCGTTGAAGTTCCGAGCAACGAGCAGTACTTC
-,TRBJ2-7,TRBD2,12,TRBV29-1,CSVGLAGYEQYF,TGCAGCGTGGGACTAGCGGGATACGAGCAGTACTTC
-,TRBJ2-7,-,13,TRBV7-2,CASSLPGSYEQYF,TGTGCCAGCAGCTTACCGGGGTCCTACGAGCAGTACTTC
-,TRBJ1-5,-,14,TRBV10-3,CAIGVGGSNQPQHF,TGTGCCATCGGAGTGGGGGGAAGCAATCAGCCCCAGCATTTT
-,TRBJ2-1,-,12,TRBV29-1,CSERGQTNEQFF,TGCAGCGAGCGGGGACAGACTAATGAGCAGTTCTTC
-,TRBJ1-4,TRBD1,17,TRBV4-1,CASSQVIVGQGVEKLFF,TGCGCCAGCAGCCAAGTCATAGTCGGGCAGGGGGTTGAAAAACTGTTTTTT
few,TRBJ1-2,-,13,TRBV10-3,CAIRRAADGGYTF,TGTGCCATCAGGCGGGCAGCGGATGGCGGCTACACCTTC
few,TRBJ1-2,-,12,TRBV7-9,CASSFGPGGYTF,TGTGCCAGCAGCTTCGGGCCTGGGGGCTACACCTTC
-,TRBJ2-1,TRBD2,16,TRBV20-1,CSARRSAGVEFNEQFF,TGCAGTGCTAGAAGGTCAGCGGGAGTCGAATTCAATGAGCAGTTCTTC
-,TRBJ1-5,TRBD1,15,TRBV7-9,CASSLGQGKNQPQHF,TGTGCCAGCAGCTTAGGACAGGGGAAAAATCAGCCCCAGCATTTT
-,TRBJ2-7,TRBD1,15,TRBV7-9,CAWSVGTGPAYEQYF,TGTGCCTGGAGTGTAGGGACAGGGCCCGCCTACGAGCAGTACTTC
few,TRBJ2-1,-,14,TRBV15,CATSRAQVGDEQFF,TGTGCCACCAGCAGAGCCCAAGTTGGGGATGAGCAGTTCTTC
-,TRBJ1-6,TRBD1,15,TRBV6-4,CASSARQGDNSPLHF,TGTGCCAGCAGTGCAAGACAGGGGGATAATTCACCCCTCCACTTT
-,TRBJ1-5,TRBD1,15,TRBV7-2,CASSRDRIEGQPQHF,TGTGCCAGCAGCCGGGACAGGATAGAGGGTCAGCCCCAGCATTTT
-,TRBJ1-1,TRBD1,14,TRBV2,CARDSGTVNTEAFF,TGTGCCAGAGACTCCGGGACAGTGAACACTGAAGCTTTCTTT
few,TRBJ2-7,-,13,TRBV6-5,CASSYGRAYEQYF,TGTGCCAGCAGTTACGGCAGGGCCTACGAGCAGTACTTC
once,TRBJ1-1,TRBD1,16,TRBV11-1,CASRPRTGGMNTEAFF,TGTGCCAGCAGGCCACGGACAGGGGGAATGAACACTGAAGCTTTCTTT
-,TRBJ1-1,TRBD1,14,TRBV2,CASSGDRENTEAFF,TGTGCCAGCAGTGGGGACAGGGAGAACACTGAAGCTTTCTTT
-,TRBJ2-1,TRBD2,14,TRBV20-1,CSARDEASGSVQFF,TGCAGTGCTAGAGATGAGGCTAGCGGGAGTGTGCAGTTCTTC
-,TRBJ1-1,-,14,TRBV7-8,CASSLALMNTEAFF,TGTGCCAGCAGCTTAGCACTTATGAACACTGAAGCTTTCTTT
-,TRBJ2-7,-,11,TRBV7-8,CASSLSNEQYF,TGTGCCAGCAGCTTAAGCAACGAGCAGTACTTC
many,TRBJ1-4,-,13,TRBV19,CASYSQADEKLFF,TGTGCCAGCTATAGCCAGGCGGATGAAAAACTGTTTTTT
-,TRBJ2-7,-,11,TRBV7-9,CASSGSYEQYF,TGTGCCAGCAGCGGTAGCTACGAGCAGTACTTC
-,TRBJ2-2,-,13,TRBV29-1,CSVVGQGTGELFF,TGCAGCGTTGTGGGGCAGGGAACCGGGGAGCTGTTTTTT
-,TRBJ2-5,-,12,TRBV27,CASRGILETQYF,TGTGCCAGCAGGGGGATTTTGGAGACCCAGTACTTC
-,TRBJ2-7,TRBD2,15,TRBV20-1,CSASPTSGRVYEQYF,TGCAGTGCTAGCCCGACTAGCGGGAGGGTTTACGAGCAGTACTTC
once,TRBJ1-5,-,16,TRBV4-2,CASRVDKGHSNQPQHF,TGTGCCAGCAGGGTGGACAAAGGGCATAGCAATCAGCCCCAGCATTTT